What follows are 23 T cell receptor beta chains derived from one specimen sequenced in a study of human T cells and chemical hapten exposure. TCRdb independently ran MiXCR on the RACE reads; one entry per CDR3 protein. The sample lists 65,000 or so distinct CDR3 sequences, around 6.1% occurring once. Time point specified: healthy volunteer bleed at 6 weeks. Unfractionated whole blood was the source from which total RNA was extracted. The sequencing input was whole blood. All receptors come from a female donor in good health. Some clones in this sample may be carry-over from other donors' samples.

The CDR3 sequence is CASSLARHLSGSTEQYF. As DNA, the CDR3 is TGTGCCAGCAGCCTTGCTAGACACCTCAGCGGCTCCACCGAGCAGTACTTC. The rearrangement uses TRBV7-2 and TRBJ2-7, with D possibly being TRBD2 (5 bases). The CDR3 is 17 residues long. The V end lost 5 bases, the J end lost 6 bases, and 26 bases lay between the germline ends. CDR1 and CDR2 from the germline V gene are SGHTA and FQGNSA.

This clonotype was observed many times. The V and J genes are TRBV7-9 and TRBJ2-2; D is undetermined. The V gene lost 5 bases and the J gene lost 3 bases, with 19 bases spanning the gap. Germline V gene data show CDR1 as SEHNR and CDR2 as FQNEAQ (reference sequence). This CDR3 comprises 17 residues. For the CDR3, the DNA is TGTGCCAGCAGCCGTGTTACAGAAGTCACCTACACCGGGGAGCTGTTTTTT. It yields the protein CASSRVTEVTYTGELFF.

A few counts support this clonotype. V gene TRBV7-9 combines with J gene TRBJ2-1; D unresolved. Trimming took off 5 bases at V and 0 bases at J, with 11 bases between the two ends. Germline CDR1 and CDR2: SEHNR and FQNEAQ (reference sequence). The CDR3 spans 15 residues. CDR3 in amino acids: CASSPRSLSYNEQFF. CDR3 coding DNA: TGTGCCAGCAGCCCCCGGAGTCTCTCCTACAATGAGCAGTTCTTC.

In this sample, this clonotype is medium-sized. V usage is TRBV27 and J usage is TRBJ1-6; D unclear. V was pared by 9 bases and J by 6 bases, with 9 bases between. The CDR3 length is 12 residues. Germline assignment: CDR1 MNHEY and CDR2 SMNVEV (reference sequence). CDR3 region: CASRWGNSPLHF. The CDR3 DNA sequence: TGTGCCAGTAGATGGGGTAATTCACCCCTCCACTTT.

This clonotype appeared many times. The rearrangement links TRBV28 to TRBJ2-4, with D unclear. The CDR3 has 13 amino acids. V was shortened by 3 bases and J by 10 bases, with 13 bases between the two germline ends. Looked up from germline, CDR1 is MDHEN and CDR2 is SYDVKM. The CDR3 coding sequence is TGTGCCAGCAGTTTTGACGGGCCACATATTCAGTACTTC. Translating gives CASSFDGPHIQYF.

In nucleotides, the CDR3 is TGTGCCAGCAGTTTCGCTCCGGGACAGGGGTTCGATGAGCAGTTCTTC. This encodes CASSFAPGQGFDEQFF. The chain recombines TRBV28 with TRBJ2-1, with TRBD1 identical over 10 bases. The CDR3 totals 16 residues. Germline V gene data show CDR1 as MDHEN and CDR2 as SYDVKM. V lost 3 bases, J lost 8 bases, and 10 bases stayed unmatched.

The sample holds a few counts of this clonotype. The rearrangement links TRBV20-1 to TRBJ2-7; a possible D gene is TRBD2 (6 bases). The CDR3 is 14 amino acids. Germline values: CDR1 DFQATT, CDR2 SNEGSKA (reference sequence). Deletions cut 6 bases from V and 2 bases from J, with 17 bases between. The CDR3 nucleotides are TGCAGTGCCACGGGGGTGAAGTTCACCTACGAGCAGTACTTC. Translating gives CSATGVKFTYEQYF.

This clonotype was recorded many times. V usage is TRBV28 and J usage is TRBJ1-5; 7 bases line up with TRBD1. The CDR3 has 14 residues. Germline V gene lookup returns CDR1 MDHEN and CDR2 SYDVKM. V shed 6 bases, J shed 1 base, and the junction held 3 bases outside the gene matches. DNA of the CDR3: TGTGCCAGCAGGACAGGGTGGAGCAATCAGCCCCAGCATTTT. It yields the protein CASRTGWSNQPQHF. The full variable domain, rest sourced from reference TRBV28 and TRBJ1-5, is DVKVTQSSRYLVKRTGEKVFLECVQDMDHENMFWYRQDPGLGLRLIYFSYDVKMKEKGDIPEGYSVSREKKERFSLILESASTNQTSMYLCASRTGWSNQPQHFGDGTRLSIL.

This clonotype was found many times. The chain uses TRBV4-3 and TRBJ2-5; no reliable D call. The CDR3 contains 14 residues. Germline CDR1 is LGHNA and CDR2 is YSLEER. V lost 0 bases and J 5 bases, leaving 10 bases between the germline ends. The CDR3 DNA is TGCGCCAGCAGCCAAGATGGCCGGGCCGAGACCCAGTACTTC. Translating it yields CASSQDGRAETQYF.

In this sample, this clonotype turned up once. One base away lies a much larger clone, so this may be a sequencing read error. The rearrangement uses TRBV28 and TRBJ2-1; 11 nucleotides agree with TRBD2. Germline CDR1 reads MDHEN; CDR2 reads SYDVKM. This CDR3 spans 16 amino acids. CDR3 residues: CASGINRLAGNNGQFF. DNA of the CDR3: TGTGCCAGCGGCATTAATCGACTAGCGGGAAACAATGGGCAGTTCTTC.

This clonotype was counted many times. The gene calls are TRBV6-5 and TRBJ1-2; weak D call: TRBD1 (5 bases). CDR1 and CDR2 (germline): MNHEY, SVGAGI. This CDR3 spans 16 amino acids. The V and J ends lost 0 bases and 1 base respectively, with 12 bases between them. For the CDR3, the DNA is TGTGCCAGCAGTTACTCGATACAGGATGATAACTATGGCTACACCTTC. Translated: CASSYSIQDDNYGYTF.

V and J are TRBV5-6 and TRBJ2-3; no reliable D call. The CDR3 is 12 amino acids. Germline V gene sequence: CDR1 SGHDT, CDR2 YYEEEE. The V gene lost 7 bases and the J gene lost 5 bases, with 11 bases spanning the gap. This CDR3 reads CASGLRGDTQYF. The DNA of the CDR3 is TGTGCCAGCGGGTTACGTGGAGATACGCAGTATTTT.

This clonotype was observed many times. This chain uses TRBV28 with TRBJ1-4; the D is unclear. V was shortened by 6 bases and J by 8 bases, with 7 bases between the two germline ends. Germline CDR1 is MDHEN and CDR2 is SYDVKM. This CDR3 contains 11 residues. In DNA, the CDR3 is TGTGCCAGCAGCGGTTGGGAAAAACTGTTTTTT. Encoded protein: CASSGWEKLFF.

This clonotype was counted many times. The chain uses TRBV12-3 or TRBV12-4 and TRBJ1-1; D is ambiguous. V lost 5 bases and J 9 bases, leaving 13 bases between the germline ends. CDR3 length equals 12 residues. The CDR3 spells CASSIQTRQAFF. The CDR3 DNA follows: TGTGCCAGCAGTATACAGACAAGACAAGCTTTCTTT.

This clonotype was observed many times. The CDR3 bases are TGTGCCAGCAGTCGGGGACAGGGTGGCTACACCTTC. Protein sequence: CASSRGQGGYTF. The V and J genes are TRBV2 and TRBJ1-2; TRBD1 matches at 9 bases. The germline V gene encodes CDR1 SNHLY and CDR2 FYNNEI. The CDR3 is 12 residues long. The trim removed 5 bases at V and 7 bases at J, leaving 2 bases unmatched.

This clonotype occurred a few times. V is TRBV20-1 and J is TRBJ1-5; no definite D call. Germline V CDR1 and CDR2: DFQATT, SNEGSKA (reference sequence). This CDR3 contains 12 residues. Trimming left V 0 bases short and J 4 bases short, with 4 bases between. The CDR3 coding sequence is TGCAGTGCTAGAGAAGCAAATCAGCCCCAGCATTTT. Translated: CSAREANQPQHF.

This clonotype has ten or more counts. This chain joins TRBV28 and TRBJ2-7; D possibly uses TRBD1 or TRBD2 (5 bases each). The CDR3 loop spans 13 amino acids. The germline V gene encodes CDR1 MDHEN and CDR2 SYDVKM. With 2 bases removed from V and 5 bases from J, the gap between germline ends came to 10 bases. The CDR3 is CASSLTGGNEQYF. The CDR3 nucleotides are TGTGCCAGCAGTTTAACTGGGGGAAACGAGCAGTACTTC.

Note on this clonotype: A read error may be the cause here, since a much bigger clone is one base away. The chain couples TRBV11-2 to TRBJ2-5; no firm D call. Germline V gene lookup returns CDR1 SGHAT and CDR2 FQNNGV. The CDR3 is 11 residues long. The DNA of the CDR3 is TGTGTCAGCAGCTCCGCAGAGACCCAGTACTTC. This encodes CVSSSAETQYF.

This clonotype was found many times. The chain has TRBV20-1 and TRBJ2-5; the match to TRBD1 covers 7 bases. The V and J ends lost 5 bases and 2 bases, in that order; junction bases with no gene match: 5. Per the germline V gene, CDR1 is DFQATT and CDR2 is SNEGSKA (reference sequence). The CDR3 runs 13 residues. Here the CDR3 DNA reads TGCAGTGCTCCCCGGGACAGTCAAGAGACCCAGTACTTC. It encodes CSAPRDSQETQYF.

In its sample, this clonotype was seen many times. The J gene is TRBJ1-6, the V gene TRBV20-1, with 7 bases that match TRBD1. The germline gives CDR1 DFQATT, CDR2 SNEGSKA (reference sequence). The CDR3 has 14 residues. V was pared by 6 bases and J by 7 bases, with 9 bases of the junction left unmatched. The CDR3, as DNA: TGCAGTGCCACTCTACAGGGGTGGAATTCACCCCTCCACTTT. Its protein product is CSATLQGWNSPLHF.

This clonotype was seen only a few times. This sequence joins TRBV7-8 and TRBJ1-4; weak D call: TRBD1 (6 bases). The CDR3 extends over 14 amino acids. V was pared by 2 bases and J by 3 bases, with 7 bases between. Germline CDR1 is SGHVS and CDR2 is FQNEAQ. In DNA, the CDR3 is TGTGCCAGCAGCTTAACAGGGCCTAATGAAAAACTGTTTTTT. Its protein is CASSLTGPNEKLFF.

This clonotype was seen at least ten times. J is TRBJ2-5 and V is TRBV29-1; TRBD1 aligns across 8 bases. The V gene end was trimmed by 6 bases and the J gene end by 4 bases; junction bases not matched to a gene: 10. Germline assignment: CDR1 SQVTM and CDR2 ANQGSEA. This CDR3 comprises 14 residues. In DNA, the CDR3 is TGCAGCGTAGCTGCAGGGGGCGGACGAGAGACCCAGTACTTC. It yields the protein CSVAAGGGRETQYF.

J is TRBJ1-1 and V is TRBV24-1; D gene unclear. The V gene's germline CDR1 is KGHDR and CDR2 SFDVKD. CDR3 length: 11 residues. V was trimmed by 9 bases and J by 1 base, leaving 5 bases between them. DNA for the CDR3: TGTGCCACCGCCACGAACACTGAAGCTTTCTTT. Translating it yields CATATNTEAFF.